A single TCR beta chain is shown here with its context. V dropped 2 bases and J dropped 0 bases, with 18 bases sitting between them. CDR1 SGHRS and CDR2 YFSETQ come from the germline V gene. The CDR3 consists of 18 residues. How the authors handled the data: Estimation of nucleated cell counts relied on the amplification of reference gene primers. Clones were read by immunoSEQ multiplex PCR, and TCRdb kept only the in-frame ones, dropping some. V and J calls and clone size are those listed in that table; D and trimming were worked out from the DNA. The table has about 46,000 clones, roughly 85% seen once; the top ten hold less than 6.5%. This sample is part of a study of blood T cell repertoires in COVID-19. For the study at large: Acute and convalescent COVID-19 samples came from the United States, Italy and Spain. In each case, the material was cDNA or gDNA derived from T cells, B-cell-depleted T cells, or PBMCs.

The chain links TRBV5-1 to TRBJ2-1; no definite D call. The clonotype comes from a man aged 55-75 years with acute or convalescent COVID-19. Sequencing was carried out using peripheral blood. The CDR3 reads CASSLAPGGSSSYNEQFF. Here the CDR3 DNA reads TGCGCCAGCAGCTTAGCTCCCGGCGGCTCAAGCTCCTACAATGAGCAGTTCTTC.